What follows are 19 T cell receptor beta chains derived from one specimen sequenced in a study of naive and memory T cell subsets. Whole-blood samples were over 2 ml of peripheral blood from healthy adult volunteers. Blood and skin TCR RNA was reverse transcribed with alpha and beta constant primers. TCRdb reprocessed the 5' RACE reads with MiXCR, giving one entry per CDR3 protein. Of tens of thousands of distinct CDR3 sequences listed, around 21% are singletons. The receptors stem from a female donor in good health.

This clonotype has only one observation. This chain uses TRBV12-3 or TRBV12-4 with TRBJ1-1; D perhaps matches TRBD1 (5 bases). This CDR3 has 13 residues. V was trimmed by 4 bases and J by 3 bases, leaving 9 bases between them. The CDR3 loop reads CASSSGSHTEAFF. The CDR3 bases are TGTGCCAGCAGTTCAGGGTCGCACACTGAAGCTTTCTTT.

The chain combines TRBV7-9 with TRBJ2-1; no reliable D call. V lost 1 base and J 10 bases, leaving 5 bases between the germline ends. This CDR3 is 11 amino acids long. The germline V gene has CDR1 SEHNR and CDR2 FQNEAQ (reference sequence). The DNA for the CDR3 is TGTGCCAGCAGCTTAGGTGGGGAGCAGTTCTTC. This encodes CASSLGGEQFF.

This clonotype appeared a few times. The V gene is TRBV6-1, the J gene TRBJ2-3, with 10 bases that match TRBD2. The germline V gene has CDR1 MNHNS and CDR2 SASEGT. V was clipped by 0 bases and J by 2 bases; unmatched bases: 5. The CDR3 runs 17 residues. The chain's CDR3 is CASSEAPSGGHTDTQYF. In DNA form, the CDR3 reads TGTGCCAGCAGTGAAGCTCCTAGCGGGGGACACACAGATACGCAGTATTTT.

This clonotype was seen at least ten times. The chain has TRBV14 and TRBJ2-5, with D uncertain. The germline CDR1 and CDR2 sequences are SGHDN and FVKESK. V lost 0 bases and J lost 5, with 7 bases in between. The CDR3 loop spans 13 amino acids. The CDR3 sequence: CASSQELVETQYF. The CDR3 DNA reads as TGTGCCAGCAGCCAAGAATTAGTTGAGACCCAGTACTTC.

The CDR3 bases are TGTGCCAGCAGTGGGAGGGACTATGGCTACACCTTC. Its translation: CASSGRDYGYTF. The chain combines TRBV6-6 with TRBJ1-2, with no clear D. The V and J ends lost 5 bases and 3 bases respectively, with 7 bases between them. Germline V CDR1 and CDR2: MNHNY, SVGAGI (reference sequence). The CDR3 extends over 12 amino acids.

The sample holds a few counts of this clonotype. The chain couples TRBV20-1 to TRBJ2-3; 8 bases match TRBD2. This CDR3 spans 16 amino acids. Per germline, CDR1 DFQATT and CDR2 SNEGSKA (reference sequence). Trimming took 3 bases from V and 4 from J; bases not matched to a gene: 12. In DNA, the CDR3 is TGCAGTGCTAGTGGGGGTGGCGGGAGGCGGGCAGATACGCAGTATTTT. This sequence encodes CSASGGGGRRADTQYF.

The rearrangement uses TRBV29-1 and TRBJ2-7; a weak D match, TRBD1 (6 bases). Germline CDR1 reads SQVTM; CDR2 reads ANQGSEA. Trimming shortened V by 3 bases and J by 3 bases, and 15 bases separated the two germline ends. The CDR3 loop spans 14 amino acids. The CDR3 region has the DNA TGCAGCGTTGATGTAGCAGGGGTAGACTACGAGCAGTACTTC. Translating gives CSVDVAGVDYEQYF.

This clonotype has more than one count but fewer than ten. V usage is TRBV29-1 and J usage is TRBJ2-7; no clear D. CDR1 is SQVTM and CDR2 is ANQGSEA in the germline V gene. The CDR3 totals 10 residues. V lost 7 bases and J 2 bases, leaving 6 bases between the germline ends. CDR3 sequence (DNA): TGCAGCGCCCTAACCTACGAGCAGTACTTC. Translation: CSALTYEQYF.

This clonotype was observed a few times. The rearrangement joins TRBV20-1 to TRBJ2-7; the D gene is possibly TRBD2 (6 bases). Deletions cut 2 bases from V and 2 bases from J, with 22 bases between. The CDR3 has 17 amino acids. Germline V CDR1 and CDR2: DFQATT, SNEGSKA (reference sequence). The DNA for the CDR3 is TGCAGTGCTAGATCTCTTCGTTTGGGGACTCGTACCTACGAGCAGTACTTC. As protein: CSARSLRLGTRTYEQYF.

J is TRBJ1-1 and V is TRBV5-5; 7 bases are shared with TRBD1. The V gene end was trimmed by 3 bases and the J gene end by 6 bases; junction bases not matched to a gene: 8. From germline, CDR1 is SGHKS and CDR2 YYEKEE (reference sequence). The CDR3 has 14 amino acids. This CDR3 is CASSYRGVGAEAFF. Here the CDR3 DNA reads TGTGCCAGCAGCTACAGGGGAGTGGGCGCTGAAGCTTTCTTT.

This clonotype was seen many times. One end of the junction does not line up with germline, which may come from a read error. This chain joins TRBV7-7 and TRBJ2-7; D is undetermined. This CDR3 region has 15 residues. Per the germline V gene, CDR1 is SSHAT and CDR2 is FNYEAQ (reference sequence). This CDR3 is CASSSGFSQTYEQYF. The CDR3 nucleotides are TGTGCTAGCAGCTCCGGATTCAGCCAAACCTACGAGCAGTACTTC.

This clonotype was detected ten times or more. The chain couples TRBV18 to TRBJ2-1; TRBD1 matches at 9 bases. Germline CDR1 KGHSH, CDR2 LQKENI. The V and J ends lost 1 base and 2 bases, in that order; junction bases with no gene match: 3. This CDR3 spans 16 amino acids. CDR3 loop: CASSPRGQGPYNEQFF. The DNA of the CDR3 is TGTGCCAGCTCACCACGAGGACAGGGGCCCTACAATGAGCAGTTCTTC.

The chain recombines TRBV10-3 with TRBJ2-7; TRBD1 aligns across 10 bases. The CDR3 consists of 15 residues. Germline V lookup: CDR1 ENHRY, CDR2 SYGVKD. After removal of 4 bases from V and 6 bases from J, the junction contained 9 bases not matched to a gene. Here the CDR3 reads CAISVSGQGLTEQYF. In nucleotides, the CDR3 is TGTGCCATCAGTGTTTCGGGACAGGGGTTGACCGAGCAGTACTTC.

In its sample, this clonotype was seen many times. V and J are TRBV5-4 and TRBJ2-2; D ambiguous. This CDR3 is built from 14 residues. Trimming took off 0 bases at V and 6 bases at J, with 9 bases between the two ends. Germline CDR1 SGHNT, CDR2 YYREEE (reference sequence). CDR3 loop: CASSLDSSAGELFF. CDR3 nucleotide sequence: TGTGCCAGCAGCTTGGATTCGTCGGCCGGGGAGCTGTTTTTT.

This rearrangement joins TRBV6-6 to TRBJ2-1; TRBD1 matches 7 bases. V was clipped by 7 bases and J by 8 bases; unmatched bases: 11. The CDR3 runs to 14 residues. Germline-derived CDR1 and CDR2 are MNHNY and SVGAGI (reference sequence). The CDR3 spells CASNINNRGHEQFF. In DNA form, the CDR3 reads TGTGCCAGCAATATCAACAACAGGGGCCATGAGCAGTTCTTC.

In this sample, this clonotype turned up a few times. CDR3 region: CSASLGGTGNTIYF. CDR3 nucleotides: TGCAGTGCTAGCCTAGGGGGCACGGGAAACACCATATATTTT. This sequence joins TRBV20-1 and TRBJ1-3, with 7 bases lining up with TRBD1. This CDR3 region has 14 residues. The junction had 6 bases not matched to a gene; V was cut back by 3 bases and J by 4 bases. CDR1 is DFQATT, CDR2 SNEGSKA, per germline (reference sequence).

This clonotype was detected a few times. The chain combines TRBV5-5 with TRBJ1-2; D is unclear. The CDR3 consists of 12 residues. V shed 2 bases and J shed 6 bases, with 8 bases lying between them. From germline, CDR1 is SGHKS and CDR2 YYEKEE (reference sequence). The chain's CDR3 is CASSFLWDGYTF. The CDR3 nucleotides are TGTGCCAGCAGCTTTTTGTGGGATGGCTACACCTTC. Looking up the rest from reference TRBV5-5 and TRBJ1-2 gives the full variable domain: DAGVTQSPTHLIKTRGQQVTLRCSPISGHKSVSWYQQVLGQGPQFIFQYYEKEERGRGNFPDRFSARQFPNYSSELNVNALLLGDSALYLCASSFLWDGYTFGSGTRLTVV.

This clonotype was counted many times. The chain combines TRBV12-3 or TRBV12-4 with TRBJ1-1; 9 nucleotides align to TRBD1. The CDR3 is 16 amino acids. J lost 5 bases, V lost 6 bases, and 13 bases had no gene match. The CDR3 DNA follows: TGTGCCAGCAGCATTTCCGGGTACAGGGGGCCAACTGAAGCTTTCTTT. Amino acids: CASSISGYRGPTEAFF.

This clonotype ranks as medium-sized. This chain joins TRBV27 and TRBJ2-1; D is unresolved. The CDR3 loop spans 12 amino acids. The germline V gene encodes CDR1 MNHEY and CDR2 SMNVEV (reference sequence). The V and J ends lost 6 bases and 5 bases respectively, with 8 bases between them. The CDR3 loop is CASSRRDNEQFF. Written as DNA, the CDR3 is TGTGCCAGCAGCCGGAGAGACAATGAGCAGTTCTTC.